This T cell receptor (beta chain) was identified during a study of T cells in Graves' hyperthyroidism and ophthalmopathy. Whole-study context: At the time of initial diagnosis and before any treatment, peripheral blood was collected. Findings and caveats of the study: The model's output predicted ophthalmopathy at a median of 6.5 months prior to onset.

The hyperthyroidism was newly diagnosed and had lasted under 2 months; the patients were aged 18 to 65. This CDR3 comprises 12 residues. Germline CDR1 and CDR2: LNHDA and SQIVND (reference sequence). The V gene lost 6 bases and the J gene lost 7 bases, with 9 bases spanning the gap. Researchers amplified the TCR beta CDR3 regions from RNA transcripts. A set of HTBI primers served as the primers for a first-round RT-PCR of the TCR CDR3. TCRdb analysed the multiplex PCR reads with MiXCR anew, one entry per CDR3 protein. This table has more than 550,000 distinct CDR3 sequences, under 20% appearing once. On this clonotype itself: The antigen remains unidentified.

This receptor was obtained from a woman aged 50 to 60 with Graves' hyperthyroidism that later progressed to Graves' ophthalmopathy. Sequenced: blood. The gene calls are TRBV19 and TRBJ1-4; unclear D gene. CDR3 sequence reads: CASSQSTEKLFF. The CDR3 nucleotides are TGTGCCAGTAGCCAATCGACTGAAAAACTGTTTTTT.